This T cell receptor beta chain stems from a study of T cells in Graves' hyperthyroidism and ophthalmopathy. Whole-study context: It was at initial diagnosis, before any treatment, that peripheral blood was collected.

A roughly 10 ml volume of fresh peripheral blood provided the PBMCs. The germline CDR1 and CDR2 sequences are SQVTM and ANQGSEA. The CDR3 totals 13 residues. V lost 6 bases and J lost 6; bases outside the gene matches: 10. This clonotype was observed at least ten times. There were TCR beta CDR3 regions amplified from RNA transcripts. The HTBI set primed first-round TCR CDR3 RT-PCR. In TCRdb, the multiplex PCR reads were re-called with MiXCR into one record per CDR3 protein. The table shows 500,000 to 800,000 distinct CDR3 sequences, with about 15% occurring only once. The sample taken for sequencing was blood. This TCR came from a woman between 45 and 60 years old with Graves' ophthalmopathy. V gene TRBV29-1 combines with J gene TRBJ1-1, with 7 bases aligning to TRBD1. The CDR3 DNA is TGCAGCGTGAACAGGGGAGCCGGGTCTGAAGCTTTCTTT. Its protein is CSVNRGAGSEAFF.